This TCR beta chain was captured in a study of blood T cells in healthy people across ages. A second 7 to 11 cycle PCR used barcoded and J-beta primers. Via MiXCR, TCRdb re-called the 5' RACE reads, giving one row per CDR3 protein. The sample carries fewer than 2,000,000 distinct CDR3 sequences, about 31% recorded once. With 8 bases removed from V and 3 bases from J, the gap between germline ends came to 11 bases. The CDR3 is 12 residues long. Germline assignment: CDR1 MNHNY and CDR2 SVGAGI (reference sequence). Many counts were recorded for this clonotype. The chain has TRBV6-6 and TRBJ2-7; D unclear. The receptor's source is a woman aged 25 to 39 in good health. The sample taken for sequencing was blood. CDR3 amino acids: CASAETLYEQYF. Here the CDR3 DNA reads TGTGCCAGCGCGGAGACTCTCTACGAGCAGTACTTC.